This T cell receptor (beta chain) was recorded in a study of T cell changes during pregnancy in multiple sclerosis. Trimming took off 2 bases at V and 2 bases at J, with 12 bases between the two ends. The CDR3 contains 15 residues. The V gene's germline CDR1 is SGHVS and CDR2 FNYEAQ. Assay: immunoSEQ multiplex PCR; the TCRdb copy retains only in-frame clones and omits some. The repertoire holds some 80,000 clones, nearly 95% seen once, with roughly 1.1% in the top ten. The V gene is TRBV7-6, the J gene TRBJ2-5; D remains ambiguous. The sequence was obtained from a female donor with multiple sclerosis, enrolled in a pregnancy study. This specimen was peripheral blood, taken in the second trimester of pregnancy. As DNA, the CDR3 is TGTGCCAGCAGCTTACGAGTGACTCGACAAGAGACCCAGTACTTC. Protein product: CASSLRVTRQETQYF.